The TCR beta chain under discussion was sequenced for a study of identical twins. Template switching introduced a universal primer site, and the cDNA bore unique molecular identifiers. TCRdb processed the 5' RACE reads anew with MiXCR; each CDR3 protein has one entry. The data contain around 960,000 distinct CDR3 sequences, 10% to 15% of them singletons. Trimming cost V 4 bases and J 5 bases; bases outside gene matches: 16. The V gene's germline CDR1 is ENHRY and CDR2 SYGVKD. This CDR3 is 17 amino acids long. These data also featured in a second study, about yellow fever vaccine responses in identical twins.

Sequenced: PBMCs. The gene calls are TRBV10-3 and TRBJ1-2, with 7 bases fitting TRBD1. This receptor was taken from a woman aged 18-30 years in good health. The CDR3 protein is CAISGSQGQPGGYGYTF. The DNA for the CDR3 is TGTGCCATCAGTGGGAGTCAGGGACAGCCCGGGGGTTATGGCTACACCTTC.